This TCR beta chain appears in the sequencing data of a study of cytomegalovirus exposure and HLA in healthy donors. Study observations and caveats: Some TCR beta chains (roughly 160 of them) were listed as cytomegalovirus-associated. The authors later found TCR association rates varying by HLA locus, with DRB1 most and HLA-C fewest.

At the time of sampling, donors were nominally healthy, though unrecorded immune exposures were likely. In the case of this clone: Its antigen is still unknown.

The germline gives CDR1 LNHDA, CDR2 SQIVND (reference sequence). The CDR3 has 15 residues. The germline V and J ends were trimmed by 2 bases and 0 bases, with 8 bases remaining between them. 60 Vbeta and 13 Jbeta primers were used in PCR. TCRdb keeps only in-frame clones here, not all; method: immunoSEQ multiplex PCR. The data show 100,000 to 150,000 clones, and the top ten clones hold roughly 1.7%. The sequence derives from a man in his late teens or twenties in good health and CMV-seronegative. Sequenced material: PBMCs. V is TRBV19 and J is TRBJ1-5; perhaps TRBD1 as D (6 bases). The DNA of the CDR3 is TGTGCCAGTAGTATATCAGGGGATAGCAATCAGCCCCAGCATTTT. Protein product: CASSISGDSNQPQHF.